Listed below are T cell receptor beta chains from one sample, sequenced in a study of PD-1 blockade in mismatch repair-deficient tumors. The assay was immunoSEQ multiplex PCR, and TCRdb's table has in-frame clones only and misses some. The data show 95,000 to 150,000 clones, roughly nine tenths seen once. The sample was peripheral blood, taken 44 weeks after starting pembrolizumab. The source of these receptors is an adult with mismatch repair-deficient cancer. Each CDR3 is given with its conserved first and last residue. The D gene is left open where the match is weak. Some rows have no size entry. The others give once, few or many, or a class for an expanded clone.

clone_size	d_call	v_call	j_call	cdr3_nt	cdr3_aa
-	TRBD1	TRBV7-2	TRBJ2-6	TGTGCCAGCAGCTACCCTCGGGACAGGGTTCTCCCTGGGGCCAACGTCCTGACTTTC	CASSYPRDRVLPGANVLTF
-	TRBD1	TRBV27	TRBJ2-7	TGTGCCAGCAGCAGTGGACAGGGCTACGAGCAGTACTTC	CASSSGQGYEQYF
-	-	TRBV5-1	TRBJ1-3	TGCGCCAGCAGTCCGGGAGGAGCCCGCTCTGGAAACACCATATATTTT	CASSPGGARSGNTIYF
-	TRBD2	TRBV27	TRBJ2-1	TGTGCCAGCAGTTTGGGGGGGAATGAGCAGTTCTTC	CASSLGGNEQFF
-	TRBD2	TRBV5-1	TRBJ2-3	TGCGCCAGCAGCCCCCCGGGACTAGGGACAGATACGCAGTATTTT	CASSPPGLGTDTQYF
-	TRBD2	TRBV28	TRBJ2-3	TGTGCCAGCAGTCCCACTAGCGGGAGGGAAGACCTTACAGATACGCAGTATTTT	CASSPTSGREDLTDTQYF
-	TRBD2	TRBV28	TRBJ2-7	TGTGCCAGCAGTTTACCGGGGACTAGCGGGGCCTACGAGCAGTACTTC	CASSLPGTSGAYEQYF
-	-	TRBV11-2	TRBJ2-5	TGTGCCAGCAGCTTTCATCCTACGGGCTTGGAAGAGACCCAGTACTTC	CASSFHPTGLEETQYF
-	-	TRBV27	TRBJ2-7	TGTGCCAGCAGTTTATCGGTGGGGAACTACGAGCAGTACTTC	CASSLSVGNYEQYF
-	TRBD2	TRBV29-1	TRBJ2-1	TGCAGCGTTGAAGATAGCGGGAGCGGCAATGAGCAGTTCTTC	CSVEDSGSGNEQFF
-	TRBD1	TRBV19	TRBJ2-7	TGTGCCAGTAGTGGGAGGACAGGGGGTTTCCACGAGCAGTACTTC	CASSGRTGGFHEQYF
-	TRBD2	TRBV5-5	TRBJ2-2	TGTGCCAGCAGCGGACTAGCGGAAGAGGGGTGGACCGGGGAGCTGTTTTTT	CASSGLAEEGWTGELFF
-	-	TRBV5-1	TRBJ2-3	TGCGCCAGCAGCTTGGGGGGCGGATCCCTTACGCAGTATTTT	CASSLGGGSLTQYF
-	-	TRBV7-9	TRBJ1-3	TGTGCCACTCCCGACCAGAGCTCTGGAAACACCATATATTTT	CATPDQSSGNTIYF
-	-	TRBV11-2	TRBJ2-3	TGTGCCAGCAGCCTAGGCCCGGCTAGTCGAAGCACAGATACGCAGTATTTT	CASSLGPASRSTDTQYF
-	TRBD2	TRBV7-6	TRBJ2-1	TGTGCCAGCAGCCCTTTTGGGGGAGGGTTGAGGAATGAGCAGTTCTTC	CASSPFGGGLRNEQFF
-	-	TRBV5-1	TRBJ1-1	TGCGCCAGCAGCTTGGCCGGTCCACAGAACACTGAAGCTTTCTTT	CASSLAGPQNTEAFF
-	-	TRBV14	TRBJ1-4	TGTGCCAGCAGCCAAGTAGGGCGACTGTTTTTT	CASSQVGRLFF
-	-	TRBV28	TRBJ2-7	TGTGCCAGCAGTCCTAACAGGCGTTACTACGAGCAGTACTTC	CASSPNRRYYEQYF
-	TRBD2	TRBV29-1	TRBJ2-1	TGCAGCGTCGATACTAGCGTCAGAAACAATGAGCAGTTCTTC	CSVDTSVRNNEQFF
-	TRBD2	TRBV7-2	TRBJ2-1	TGTGCCAGCAGCTTAGATAGCGGGAGGCCAAGTGAGCAGTTCTTC	CASSLDSGRPSEQFF
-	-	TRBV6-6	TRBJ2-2	TGTGCCAGCAGAGGACTGAACACCGGGGAGCTGTTTTTT	CASRGLNTGELFF
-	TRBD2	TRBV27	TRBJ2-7	TGTGCCAGCAGCCTTAGCGGGAGCTACGAGCAGTACTTC	CASSLSGSYEQYF
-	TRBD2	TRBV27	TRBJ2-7	TGTGCCAGCAGTTTATCGGTCCAGCGGGAGACCCCCTACGAGCAGTACTTC	CASSLSVQRETPYEQYF
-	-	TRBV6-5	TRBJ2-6	TGTGCCAGCAGGGAGACAGGTTCCGGGGCCAACGTCCTGACTTTC	CASRETGSGANVLTF
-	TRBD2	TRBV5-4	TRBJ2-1	TGTGCCAGCAGCCCAACTAGCGGCAACTCCTACAATGAGCAGTTCTTC	CASSPTSGNSYNEQFF
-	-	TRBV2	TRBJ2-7	TGTGCCAGCAGAGGGACAAGCTACGAGCAGTACTTC	CASRGTSYEQYF
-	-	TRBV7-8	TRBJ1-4	TGTGCCAGCAGCCTCCGATCGGGGAGGGGGGAAAAACTGTTTTTT	CASSLRSGRGEKLFF
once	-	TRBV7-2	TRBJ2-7	TGTGCCAGCAGCTTGTCCGGGACTCCCATACTCCTCTCCTACGAGCAGTACTTC	CASSLSGTPILLSYEQYF
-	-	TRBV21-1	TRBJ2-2	TGTGCCAGCAGCAAAGGTAAAGGTGCAGGGGATGGAACCGGGGAGCTGTTTTTT	CASSKGKGAGDGTGELFF
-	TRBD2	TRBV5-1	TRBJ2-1	TGCGCCAGCAGCTTGGCCGATACTAGCGGGGACAATGAGCAGTTCTTC	CASSLADTSGDNEQFF
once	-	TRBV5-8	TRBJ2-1	TGTGCCAGCAGCTTGGGGAGCAGCAACTACAATGAGCAGTTCTTC	CASSLGSSNYNEQFF
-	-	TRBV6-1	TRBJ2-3	TGTGCCAGCAGTGAAGGGAGTGGAAGCACAGATACGCAGTATTTT	CASSEGSGSTDTQYF
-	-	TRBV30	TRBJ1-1	TGTGCCTGGAAGGCTGCGAACACTGAAGCTTTCTTT	CAWKAANTEAFF
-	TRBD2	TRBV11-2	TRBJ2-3	TGTGCCAGCAGCTCCGGGACTAGCGTCCCAGATACGCAGTATTTT	CASSSGTSVPDTQYF
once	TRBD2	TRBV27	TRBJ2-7	TGTGCCGGGCCGTTGGGCCGGGACTACCCCTACGAGCAGTACTTC	CAGPLGRDYPYEQYF
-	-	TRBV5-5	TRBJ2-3	TGTGCCAGCAGCTTTAATATTGGGCGAGGGACAGATACGCAGTATTTT	CASSFNIGRGTDTQYF
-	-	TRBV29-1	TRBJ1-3	TGCAGCGTTGAAGTGGACAGTTCTGGAAACACCATATATTTT	CSVEVDSSGNTIYF